A single sample is the source of the 5 T cell receptor beta chains below, sequenced in a study of T cell responses to AZD1222 COVID-19 vaccine. Here immunoSEQ multiplex PCR was the method, and the copy in TCRdb shows in-frame clones only, minus some. The sample has 140,000 to 150,000 clones; 80% to 90% are singletons. The specimen was peripheral blood, collected on day 0 of AZD1222 vaccination. These receptors came from an adult in good health.

V gene TRBV28 combines with J gene TRBJ1-6; 7 nucleotides align to TRBD1. V shed 6 bases, J shed 7 bases, and the junction held 9 bases outside the gene matches. This CDR3 spans 15 amino acids. Germline CDR1 and CDR2: MDHEN and SYDVKM. CDR3 sequence (DNA): TGTGCCAGCAGCACACTGCGGGACAGAAATTCACCCCTCCACTTT. Its protein is CASSTLRDRNSPLHF.

The chain links TRBV18 to TRBJ1-4, with no clear D. Germline V CDR1 and CDR2: KGHSH, LQKENI. The length of the CDR3 is 16 residues. Trimming took 1 base from V and 3 from J, leaving 12 bases between them. DNA for the CDR3: TGTGCCAGCTCACCACTCCTGGCAGGCTCTAATGAAAAACTGTTTTTT. Amino acids: CASSPLLAGSNEKLFF.

The chain links TRBV6-6 to TRBJ1-1, with 8 bases that match TRBD1. Trimming cost V 5 bases and J 4 bases; bases outside gene matches: 15. Per germline, CDR1 MNHNY and CDR2 SVGAGI (reference sequence). CDR3 length: 17 residues. DNA of the CDR3: TGTGCCAGCAGTCCGGACCGGGACAGGAGGCTTGGCACTGAAGCTTTCTTT. Encoded protein: CASSPDRDRRLGTEAFF.

This clone appeared a few times. This chain joins TRBV27 and TRBJ2-7; the D gene is possibly TRBD1 (5 bases). Germline loops: CDR1 MNHEY, CDR2 SMNVEV (reference sequence). The CDR3 sequence is 15 residues long. V was trimmed by 0 bases and J by 0 bases, leaving 9 bases between them. This CDR3 is CASSLSGAGSYEQYF. CDR3 bases: TGTGCCAGCAGTTTATCAGGGGCCGGCTCCTACGAGCAGTACTTC.

J is TRBJ2-7 and V is TRBV7-6; weak D call: TRBD1 (6 bases). Germline V gives CDR1 SGHVS, CDR2 FNYEAQ. V lost 1 base and J 1 base, leaving 11 bases between the germline ends. CDR3 size: 15 residues. This chain's CDR3 is CASSLEAGESYEQYF. The CDR3 nucleotides read TGTGCCAGCAGCTTAGAGGCAGGGGAGTCCTACGAGCAGTACTTC.